This paragraph reports one T cell receptor (beta chain). All glioblastoma patients lacked an isocitrate dehydrogenase mutation. PBMC were collected before vaccination, two weeks after the third vaccination, and at progression. This sample was included in a study of glioma-infiltrating T cells after dendritic cell vaccination. Study summary: The vaccine used monocyte-derived dendritic cells pulsed overnight with autologous tumor lysate.

Trimming took 3 bases from V and 6 from J, leaving 12 bases between them. The V gene's germline CDR1 is MDHEN and CDR2 SYDVKM. The CDR3 is made up of 15 amino acids. The PCR used 60 V beta and 13 J beta primers. Assay used: immunoSEQ multiplex PCR; TCRdb lists only in-frame clones, some missing. The table lists more than 60,000 clones, 80% to 85% of them singletons, with 9% to 10% in the top ten. This chain joins TRBV28 and TRBJ1-6, with D hard to call. Sequencing was performed on blood, taken before dendritic cell vaccination. This TCR was sampled from a human donor with glioblastoma. The CDR3 DNA follows: TGTGCCAGCAGTTTCCCCGGGATGGGTAATTCACCCCTCCACTTT. This sequence encodes CASSFPGMGNSPLHF.